The sequence of this TCR beta chain was determined in a study of cytomegalovirus exposure and HLA in healthy donors. Germline lookup yields CDR1 SNHLY and CDR2 FYNNEI. V was trimmed by 1 base and J by 2 bases, leaving 11 bases between them. The CDR3 is 15 residues long. This PCR relied on a set of 60 Vbeta primers and 13 Jbeta primers. Sequenced by immunoSEQ multiplex PCR; TCRdb stores in-frame clones only, minus some. The data hold 150,000 to 200,000 clones, with roughly three quarters observed a single time. V gene TRBV2 combines with J gene TRBJ1-2; unclear D gene. This TCR derives from a woman between 50 and 59 years old in good health and CMV-seronegative. What was sequenced was PBMCs. CDR3 protein: CASSEEIVQNYGYTF. The CDR3 DNA reads TGTGCCAGCAGTGAAGAAATAGTACAGAACTATGGCTACACCTTC.